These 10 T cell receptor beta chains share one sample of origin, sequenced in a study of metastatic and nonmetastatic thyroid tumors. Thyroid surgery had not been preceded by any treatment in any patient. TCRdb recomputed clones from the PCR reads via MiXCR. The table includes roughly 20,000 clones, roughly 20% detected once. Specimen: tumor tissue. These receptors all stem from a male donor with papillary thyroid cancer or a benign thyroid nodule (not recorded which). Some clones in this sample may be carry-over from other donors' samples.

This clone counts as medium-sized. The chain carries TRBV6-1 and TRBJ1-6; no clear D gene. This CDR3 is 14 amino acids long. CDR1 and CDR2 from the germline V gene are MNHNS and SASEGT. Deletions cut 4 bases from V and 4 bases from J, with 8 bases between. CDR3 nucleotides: TGTGCCAGCAGTGGTGACCGTTATAATTCACCCCTCCACTTT. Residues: CASSGDRYNSPLHF.

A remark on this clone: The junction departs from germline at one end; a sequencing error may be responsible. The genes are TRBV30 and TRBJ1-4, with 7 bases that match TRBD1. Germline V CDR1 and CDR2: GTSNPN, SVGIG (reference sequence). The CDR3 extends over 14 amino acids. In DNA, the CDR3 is TGTCCCTGGAGTGTACGTCAGGGGGGTGAAGAACTGTTTTTT. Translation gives CPWSVRQGGEELFF.

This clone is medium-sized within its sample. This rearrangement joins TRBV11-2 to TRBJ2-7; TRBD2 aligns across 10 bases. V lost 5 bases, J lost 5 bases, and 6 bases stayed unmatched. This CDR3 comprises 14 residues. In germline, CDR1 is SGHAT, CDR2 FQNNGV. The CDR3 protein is CASSHLAGVNEQYF. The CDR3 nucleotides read TGTGCCAGCAGCCACCTAGCGGGAGTAAACGAGCAGTACTTC.

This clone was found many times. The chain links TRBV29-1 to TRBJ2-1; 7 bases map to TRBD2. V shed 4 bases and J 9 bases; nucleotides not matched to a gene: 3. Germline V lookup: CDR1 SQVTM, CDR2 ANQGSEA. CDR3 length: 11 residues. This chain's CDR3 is CSVASGIEQFF. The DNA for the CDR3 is TGCAGCGTTGCTAGCGGCATTGAGCAGTTCTTC.

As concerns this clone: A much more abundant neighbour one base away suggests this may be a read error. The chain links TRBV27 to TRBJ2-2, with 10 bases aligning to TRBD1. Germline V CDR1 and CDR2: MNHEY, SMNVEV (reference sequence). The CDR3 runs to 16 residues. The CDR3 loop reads CASTVSTGGANGELLF. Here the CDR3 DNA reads TGTGCCAGCACCGTATCGACAGGGGGCGCGAACGGGGAGCTGCTTTTT.

DNA for the CDR3: TGCGCCAGCAGCCAACAAGGACTAGCGGGAGGGACCGGGGAGCTGTTTTTT. Translated: CASSQQGLAGGTGELFF. V and J are TRBV4-1 and TRBJ2-2; TRBD2 matches at 15 bases. Germline trimming cut 2 bases from V and 5 bases from J; bases unmatched to any gene: 3. The CDR3 consists of 17 residues. Germline V gene lookup returns CDR1 MGHRA and CDR2 YSYEKL.

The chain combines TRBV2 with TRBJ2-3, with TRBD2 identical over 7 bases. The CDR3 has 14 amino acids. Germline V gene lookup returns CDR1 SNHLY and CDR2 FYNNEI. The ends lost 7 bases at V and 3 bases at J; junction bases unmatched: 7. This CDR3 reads CASKVEGGTDTQYF. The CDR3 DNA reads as TGTGCCAGCAAGGTTGAGGGAGGGACAGATACGCAGTATTTT.

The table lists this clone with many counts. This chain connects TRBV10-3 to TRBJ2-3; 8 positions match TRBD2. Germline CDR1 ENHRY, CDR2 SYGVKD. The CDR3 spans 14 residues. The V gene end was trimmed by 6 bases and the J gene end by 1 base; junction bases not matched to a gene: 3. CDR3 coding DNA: TGTGCCATCAGCCACGGGAGGGGCACAGATACGCAGTATTTT. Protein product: CAISHGRGTDTQYF.

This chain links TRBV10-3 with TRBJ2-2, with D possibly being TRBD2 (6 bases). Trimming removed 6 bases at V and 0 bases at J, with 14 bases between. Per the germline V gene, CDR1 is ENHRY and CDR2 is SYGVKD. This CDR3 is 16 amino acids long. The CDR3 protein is CAISPLSGSNTGELFF. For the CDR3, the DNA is TGTGCCATCAGCCCTCTTAGCGGATCGAACACCGGGGAGCTGTTTTTT.

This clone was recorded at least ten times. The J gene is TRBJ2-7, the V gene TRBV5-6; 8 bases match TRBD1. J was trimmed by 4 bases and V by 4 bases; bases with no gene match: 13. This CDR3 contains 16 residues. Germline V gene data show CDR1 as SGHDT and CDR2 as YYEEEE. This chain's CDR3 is CASSPQLGQGWYEQYF. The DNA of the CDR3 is TGTGCCAGCAGCCCTCAACTAGGACAGGGATGGTACGAGCAGTACTTC.